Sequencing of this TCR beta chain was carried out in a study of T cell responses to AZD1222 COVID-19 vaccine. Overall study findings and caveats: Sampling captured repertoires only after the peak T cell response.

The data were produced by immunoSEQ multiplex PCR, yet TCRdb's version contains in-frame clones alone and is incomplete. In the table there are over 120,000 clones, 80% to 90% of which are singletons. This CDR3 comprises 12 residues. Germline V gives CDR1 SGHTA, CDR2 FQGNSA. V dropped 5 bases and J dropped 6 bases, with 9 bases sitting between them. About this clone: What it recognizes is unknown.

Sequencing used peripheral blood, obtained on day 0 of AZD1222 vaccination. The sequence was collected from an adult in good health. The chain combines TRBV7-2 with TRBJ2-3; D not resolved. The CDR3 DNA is TGTGCCAGCAGCCTTTTTTCTGATACGCAGTATTTT. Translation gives CASSLFSDTQYF. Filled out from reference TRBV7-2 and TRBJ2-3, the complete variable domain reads GAGVSQSPSNKVTEKGKDVELRCDPISGHTALYWYRQSLGQGLEFLIYFQGNSAPDKSGLPSDRFSAERTGGSVSTLTIQRTQQEDSAVYLCASSLFSDTQYFGPGTRLTVL.